Following are 2 T cell receptor beta chains from one sample sequenced in a study of T cell responses to AZD1222 COVID-19 vaccine. Repertoires were generated with immunoSEQ multiplex PCR, while TCRdb's copy carries only in-frame clones and drops some. The sample has some 130,000 clones; about nine tenths are singletons. This sample comprised peripheral blood, obtained on day 0 of AZD1222 vaccination. The receptors stem from an adult in good health.

V and J are TRBV9 and TRBJ2-1; D not certain. Trimming stripped 5 bases from V and 1 base from J, with 10 bases between. Looked up from germline, CDR1 is SGDLS and CDR2 is YYNGEE. The CDR3 spans 14 residues. In nucleotides, the CDR3 is TGTGCCAGCAGGGGCGATGTTTCCTACAATGAGCAGTTCTTC. Residues: CASRGDVSYNEQFF.

V is TRBV5-6 and J is TRBJ2-7; D is unclear. This CDR3 is built from 13 residues. The V gene lost 0 bases and the J gene lost 2 bases, with 6 bases spanning the gap. Per germline, CDR1 SGHDT and CDR2 YYEEEE. The chain's CDR3 is CASSLGTTYEQYF. The CDR3 DNA sequence: TGTGCCAGCAGCTTGGGGACCACCTACGAGCAGTACTTC.